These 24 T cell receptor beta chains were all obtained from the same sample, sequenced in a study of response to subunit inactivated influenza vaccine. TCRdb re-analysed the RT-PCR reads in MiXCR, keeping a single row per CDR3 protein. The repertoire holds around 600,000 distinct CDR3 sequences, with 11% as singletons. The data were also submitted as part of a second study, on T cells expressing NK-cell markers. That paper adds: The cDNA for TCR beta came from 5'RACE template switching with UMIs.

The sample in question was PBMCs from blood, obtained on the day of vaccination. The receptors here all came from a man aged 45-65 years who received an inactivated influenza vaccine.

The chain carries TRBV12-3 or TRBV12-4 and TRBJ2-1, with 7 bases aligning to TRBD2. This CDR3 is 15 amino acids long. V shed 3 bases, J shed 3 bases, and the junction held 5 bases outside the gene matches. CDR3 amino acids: CASSFTAGLYNEQFF. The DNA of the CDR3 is TGTGCCAGCAGTTTTACAGCGGGACTCTACAATGAGCAGTTCTTC.

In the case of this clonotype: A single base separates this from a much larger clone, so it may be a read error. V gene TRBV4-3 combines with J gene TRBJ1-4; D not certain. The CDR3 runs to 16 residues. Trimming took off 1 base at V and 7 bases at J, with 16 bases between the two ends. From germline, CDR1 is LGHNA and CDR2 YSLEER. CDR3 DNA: TGCGCCAGCAGCCAAGGGCAAGGATTCGTGGGTGAAAAACTGTTTTTT. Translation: CASSQGQGFVGEKLFF.

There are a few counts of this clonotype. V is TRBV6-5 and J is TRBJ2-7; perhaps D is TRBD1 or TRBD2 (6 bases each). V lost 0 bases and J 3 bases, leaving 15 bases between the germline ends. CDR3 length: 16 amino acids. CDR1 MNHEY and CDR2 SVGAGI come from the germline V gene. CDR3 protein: CASSYSSGAWFYEQYF. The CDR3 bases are TGTGCCAGCAGTTACTCCTCGGGGGCTTGGTTCTACGAGCAGTACTTC.

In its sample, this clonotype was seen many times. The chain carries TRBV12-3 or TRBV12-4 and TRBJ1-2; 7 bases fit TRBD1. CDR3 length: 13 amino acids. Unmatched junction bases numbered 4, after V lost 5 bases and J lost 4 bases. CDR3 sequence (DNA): TGTGCCAGCAGTCACAGGGGAGGCTATGGCTACACCTTC. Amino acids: CASSHRGGYGYTF.

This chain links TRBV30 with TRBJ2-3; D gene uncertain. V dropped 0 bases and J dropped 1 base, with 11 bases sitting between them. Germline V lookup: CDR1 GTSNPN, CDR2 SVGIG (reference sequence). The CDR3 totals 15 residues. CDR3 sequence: CAWSVGSARTDTQYF. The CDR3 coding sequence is TGTGCCTGGAGTGTTGGCAGCGCCCGCACAGATACGCAGTATTTT.

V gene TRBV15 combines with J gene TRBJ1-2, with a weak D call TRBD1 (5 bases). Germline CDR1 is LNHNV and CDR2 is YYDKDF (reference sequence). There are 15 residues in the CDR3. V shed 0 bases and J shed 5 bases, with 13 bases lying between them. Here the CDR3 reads CATSRDSGRRYGYTF. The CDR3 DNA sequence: TGTGCCACCAGCAGAGATTCGGGACGGAGATATGGCTACACCTTC. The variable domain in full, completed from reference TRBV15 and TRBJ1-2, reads DAMVIQNPRYQVTQFGKPVTLSCSQTLNHNVMYWYQQKSSQAPKLLFHYYDKDFNNEADTPDNFQSRRPNTSFCFLDIRSPGLGDTAMYLCATSRDSGRRYGYTFGSGTRLTVV.

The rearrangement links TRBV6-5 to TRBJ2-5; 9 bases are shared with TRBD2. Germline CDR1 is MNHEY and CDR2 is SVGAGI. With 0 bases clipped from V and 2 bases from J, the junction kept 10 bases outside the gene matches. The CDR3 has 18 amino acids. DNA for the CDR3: TGTGCCAGCAGTTACTCTTATGGTAGCGGGAGCTTACAAGAGACCCAGTACTTC. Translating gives CASSYSYGSGSLQETQYF.

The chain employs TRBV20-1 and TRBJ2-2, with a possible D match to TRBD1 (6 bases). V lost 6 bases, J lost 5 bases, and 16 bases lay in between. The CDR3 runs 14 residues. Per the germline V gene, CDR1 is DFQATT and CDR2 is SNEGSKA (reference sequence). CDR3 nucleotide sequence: TGCAGTGCGATTGGACAGCTCTTAACCGGGGAGCTGTTTTTT. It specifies CSAIGQLLTGELFF.

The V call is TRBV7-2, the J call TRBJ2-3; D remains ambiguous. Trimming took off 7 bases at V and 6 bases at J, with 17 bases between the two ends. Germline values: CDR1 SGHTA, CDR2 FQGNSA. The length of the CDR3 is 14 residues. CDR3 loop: CASTTQETRDTQYF. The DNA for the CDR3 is TGTGCCAGCACAACGCAGGAGACGAGGGATACGCAGTATTTT.

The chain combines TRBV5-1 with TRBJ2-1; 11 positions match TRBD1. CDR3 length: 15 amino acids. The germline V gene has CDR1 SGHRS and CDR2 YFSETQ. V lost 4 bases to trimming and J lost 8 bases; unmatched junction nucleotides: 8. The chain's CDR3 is CASSPRTGGIYEQFF. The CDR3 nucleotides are TGCGCCAGCAGCCCCCGGACAGGGGGCATCTATGAGCAGTTCTTC.

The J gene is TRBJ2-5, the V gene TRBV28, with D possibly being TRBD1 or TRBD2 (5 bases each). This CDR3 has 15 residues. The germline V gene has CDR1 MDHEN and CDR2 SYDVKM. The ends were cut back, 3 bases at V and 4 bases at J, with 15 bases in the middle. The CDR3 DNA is TGTGCCAGCAGTTTCTTGCAGGGAGTCGGAGAGACCCAGTACTTC. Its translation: CASSFLQGVGETQYF.

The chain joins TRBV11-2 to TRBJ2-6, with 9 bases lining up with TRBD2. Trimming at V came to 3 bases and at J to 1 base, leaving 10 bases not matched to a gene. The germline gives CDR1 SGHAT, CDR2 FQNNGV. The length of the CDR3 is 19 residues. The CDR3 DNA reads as TGTGCCAGCAGCTTGAGGACTAGCGTATATCTATCTGGGGCCAACGTCCTGACTTTC. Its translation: CASSLRTSVYLSGANVLTF.

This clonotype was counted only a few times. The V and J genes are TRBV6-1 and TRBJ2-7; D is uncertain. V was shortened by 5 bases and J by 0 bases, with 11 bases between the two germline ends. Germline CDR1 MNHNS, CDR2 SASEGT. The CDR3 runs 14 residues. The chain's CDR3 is CASSRVFSSYEQYF. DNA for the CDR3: TGTGCCAGCAGTAGGGTTTTTTCCTCCTACGAGCAGTACTTC.

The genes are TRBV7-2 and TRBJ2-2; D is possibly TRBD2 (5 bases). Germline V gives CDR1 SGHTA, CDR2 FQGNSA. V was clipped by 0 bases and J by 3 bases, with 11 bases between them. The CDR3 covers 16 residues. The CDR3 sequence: CASSLALGVDTGELFF. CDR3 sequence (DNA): TGTGCCAGCAGCTTAGCTCTGGGAGTGGACACCGGGGAGCTGTTTTTT.

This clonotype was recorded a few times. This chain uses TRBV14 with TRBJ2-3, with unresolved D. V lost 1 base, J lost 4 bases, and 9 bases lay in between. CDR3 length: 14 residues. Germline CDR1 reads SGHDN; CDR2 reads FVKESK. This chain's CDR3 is CASSQALIADTQYF. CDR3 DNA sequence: TGTGCCAGCAGCCAAGCTCTGATCGCAGATACGCAGTATTTT.

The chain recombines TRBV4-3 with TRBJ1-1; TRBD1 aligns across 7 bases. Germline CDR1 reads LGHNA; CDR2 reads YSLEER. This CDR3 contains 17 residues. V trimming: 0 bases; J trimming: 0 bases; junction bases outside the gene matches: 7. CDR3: CASSQEPIGQVNTEAFF. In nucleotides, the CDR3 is TGCGCCAGCAGCCAAGAGCCTATCGGACAGGTGAACACTGAAGCTTTCTTT.

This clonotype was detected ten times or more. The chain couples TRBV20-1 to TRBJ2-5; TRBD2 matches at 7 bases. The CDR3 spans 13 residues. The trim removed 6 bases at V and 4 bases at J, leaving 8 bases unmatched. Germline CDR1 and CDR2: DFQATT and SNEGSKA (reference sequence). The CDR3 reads CSAPKGGLETQYF. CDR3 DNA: TGCAGTGCCCCGAAGGGAGGGCTAGAGACCCAGTACTTC.

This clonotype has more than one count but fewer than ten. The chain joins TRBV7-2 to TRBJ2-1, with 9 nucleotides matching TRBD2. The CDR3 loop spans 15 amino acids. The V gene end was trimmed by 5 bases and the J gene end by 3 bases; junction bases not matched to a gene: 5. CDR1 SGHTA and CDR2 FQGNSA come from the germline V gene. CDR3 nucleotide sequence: TGTGCCAGCAGCGCGCGGGGGGGCTTCTACAATGAGCAGTTCTTC. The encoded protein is CASSARGGFYNEQFF.

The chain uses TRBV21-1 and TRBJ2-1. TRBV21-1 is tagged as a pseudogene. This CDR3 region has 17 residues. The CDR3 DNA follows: TGTGCCAGCAGCCCAACGAGGACCGCCGAAGGGTACAATGAGCAGTTCTTC. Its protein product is CASSPTRTAEGYNEQFF.

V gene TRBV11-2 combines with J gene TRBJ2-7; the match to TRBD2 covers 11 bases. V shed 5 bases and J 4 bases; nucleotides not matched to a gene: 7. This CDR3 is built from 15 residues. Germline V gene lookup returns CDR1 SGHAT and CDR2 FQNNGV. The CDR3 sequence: CASSITSGSGYEQYF. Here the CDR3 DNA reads TGTGCCAGCAGCATCACTAGCGGGAGCGGGTACGAGCAGTACTTC.

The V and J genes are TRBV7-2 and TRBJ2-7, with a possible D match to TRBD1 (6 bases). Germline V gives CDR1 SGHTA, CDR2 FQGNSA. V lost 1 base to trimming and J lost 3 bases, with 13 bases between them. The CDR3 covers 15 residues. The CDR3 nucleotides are TGTGCCAGCAGCTTAGTGGGCGGACAGCACTACGAGCAGTACTTC. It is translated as CASSLVGGQHYEQYF.

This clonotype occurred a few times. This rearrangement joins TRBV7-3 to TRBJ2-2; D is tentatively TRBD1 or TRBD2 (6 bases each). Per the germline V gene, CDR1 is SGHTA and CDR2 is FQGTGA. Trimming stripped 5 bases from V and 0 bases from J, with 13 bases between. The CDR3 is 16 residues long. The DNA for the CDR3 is TGTGCCAGCAGCACCGCGGGACAAGCGAACACCGGGGAGCTGTTTTTT. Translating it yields CASSTAGQANTGELFF.

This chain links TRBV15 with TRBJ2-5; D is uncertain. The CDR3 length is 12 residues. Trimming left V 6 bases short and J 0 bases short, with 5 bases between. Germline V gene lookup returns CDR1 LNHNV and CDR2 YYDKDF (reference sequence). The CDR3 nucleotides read TGTGCCACCAGACGGAACCAAGAGACCCAGTACTTC. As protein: CATRRNQETQYF. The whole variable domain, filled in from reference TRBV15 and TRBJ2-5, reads DAMVIQNPRYQVTQFGKPVTLSCSQTLNHNVMYWYQQKSSQAPKLLFHYYDKDFNNEADTPDNFQSRRPNTSFCFLDIRSPGLGDTAMYLCATRRNQETQYFGPGTRLLVL.

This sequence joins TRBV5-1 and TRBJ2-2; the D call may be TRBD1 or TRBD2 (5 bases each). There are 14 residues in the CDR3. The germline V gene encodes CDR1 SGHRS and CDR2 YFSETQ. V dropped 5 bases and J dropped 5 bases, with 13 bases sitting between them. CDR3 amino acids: CASRRGTVTGELFF. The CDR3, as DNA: TGCGCCAGCAGACGTGGGACGGTTACCGGGGAGCTGTTTTTT.